These 25 T cell receptor beta chains were all obtained from the same sample, sequenced in a study of blood T cell repertoires in COVID-19 (dated by TCRdb to 2020 to 2021). The library relied on the immunoSEQ multiplex PCR assay. Entries here come from immuneACCESS through TCRdb and include only in-frame sequences with V and J called. Some clones fail to appear in such tables; in the studies checked, an unresolved V gene covers under half of the shortfall, and the cause of the remainder is unknown. The sample table lists approximately 85,000 clones, approximately 89% of them with a count of one. The ten largest clonotypes hold more than 2% of the sample. Sequences were obtained from peripheral blood. The origin of the receptors is a man aged 50-59 years with acute or convalescent COVID-19.

The CDR3 reads CASSPGQGARNTEAFF. CDR3 in DNA: TGTGCCAGCAGCCCCGGACAGGGGGCGAGGAACACTGAAGCTTTCTTT. V and J are TRBV9 and TRBJ1-1, with TRBD1 identical over 11 bases. Germline V gene lookup returns CDR1 SGDLS and CDR2 YYNGEE. Trimming at V came to 4 bases and at J to 1 base, leaving 6 bases not matched to a gene. This CDR3 contains 16 residues. Variable domain in full (rest from reference TRBV9 and TRBJ1-1): DSGVTQTPKHLITATGQRVTLRCSPRSGDLSVYWYQQSLDQGLQFLIQYYNGEERAKGNILERFSAQQFPDLHSELNLSSLELGDSALYFCASSPGQGARNTEAFFGQGTRLTVV.

The chain carries TRBV19 and TRBJ2-5; TRBD2 is a possible D gene (6 bases). This CDR3 is built from 15 residues. CDR1 and CDR2 (germline): LNHDA, SQIVND (reference sequence). V shed 4 bases and J shed 4 bases, with 16 bases lying between them. The CDR3 region has the DNA TGTGCCAGTAGTACCTCTTGGTTGGGGGGAGAGACCCAGTACTTC. It translates to CASSTSWLGGETQYF.

The V and J genes are TRBV11-3 and TRBJ1-1; D gene ambiguous. Germline loops: CDR1 SGHNT, CDR2 YENEEA. The CDR3 extends over 13 amino acids. Trimming cost V 5 bases and J 4 bases, with 11 bases left between them. This chain's CDR3 is CASSLGTVTEAFF. CDR3 DNA: TGTGCCAGCAGCCTCGGAACAGTCACTGAAGCTTTCTTT.

This clone was counted a few times. This rearrangement joins TRBV9 to TRBJ2-7; 12 bases map to TRBD1. The CDR3 spans 15 residues. Germline V gene lookup returns CDR1 SGDLS and CDR2 YYNGEE. V lost 4 bases, J lost 5 bases, and 7 bases stayed unmatched. The CDR3: CASSFSGTGGDEQYF. CDR3 bases: TGTGCCAGCAGCTTCTCCGGGACAGGGGGCGACGAGCAGTACTTC.

This clone was counted between two and nine times. The chain joins TRBV19 to TRBJ2-1; D is ambiguous. V shed 0 bases and J shed 7 bases, with 4 bases lying between them. CDR3 size: 12 residues. CDR1 and CDR2 from the germline V gene are LNHDA and SQIVND (reference sequence). DNA for the CDR3: TGTGCCAGTAGTATAGACGGGAATGAGCAGTTCTTC. Residues: CASSIDGNEQFF.

This sequence joins TRBV7-8 and TRBJ2-7; D perhaps matches TRBD2 (7 bases). The length of the CDR3 is 17 residues. Trimming shortened V by 6 bases and J by 0 bases, and 21 bases separated the two germline ends. CDR1 is SGHVS, CDR2 FQNEAQ, per germline. Written as DNA, the CDR3 is TGTGCCAGCAGAACCGGGGGGCTGCGGAGCCTCTCCTACGAGCAGTACGTC. Its protein product is CASRTGGLRSLSYEQYV.

The chain recombines TRBV3-1 (or the pseudogene TRBV3-2) with TRBJ2-2; D is possibly TRBD1 (5 bases). The V and J ends lost 6 bases and 6 bases respectively, with 17 bases between them. CDR3 length: 15 residues. CDR1 is LGHDT, CDR2 YNNKEL, per germline (reference sequence). CDR3 in DNA: TGTGCCAGCAGACGGACACGTGGACGAGCCGGGGAGCTGTTTTTT. Translation gives CASRRTRGRAGELFF.

The chain uses TRBV3-1 (or the pseudogene TRBV3-2) and TRBJ2-2; 9 nucleotides match TRBD2. This CDR3 is built from 16 residues. The J segment lost 7 bases and the V segment lost 3 bases, leaving 9 bases of the junction unmatched. Germline V CDR1 and CDR2: LGHDT, YNNKEL (reference sequence). In DNA, the CDR3 is TGTGCCAGCAGCCAGCCGGCTAGCGGGGCGGTCGGGGAGCTGTTTTTT. Its protein product is CASSQPASGAVGELFF.

J is TRBJ2-2 and V is TRBV6-5, with TRBD1 identical over 8 bases. The CDR3 covers 14 residues. The J segment lost 7 bases and the V segment lost 5 bases, leaving 6 bases of the junction unmatched. Germline CDR1 reads MNHEY; CDR2 reads SVGAGI. CDR3 in amino acids: CASSPRTGNGELFF. The CDR3 DNA is TGTGCCAGCAGTCCACGGACAGGGAACGGGGAGCTGTTTTTT.

With respect to this clone: Being one base from a much bigger clone, this may be a read error. The sample carries other DNA sequences with the same CDR3. The J gene is TRBJ2-5, the V gene TRBV28; D might be TRBD1 (5 bases). Germline V gene data show CDR1 as MDHEN and CDR2 as SYDVKM. The CDR3 runs 14 residues. V lost 9 bases, J lost 5 bases, and 19 bases lay in between. The CDR3 region has the DNA TGTGCCAGTAGTCCGTGGGGCAGTGGGGAGACCCAGTACTTC. This translates into CASSPWGSGETQYF.

This chain links TRBV10-3 with TRBJ2-7; 9 nucleotides line up with TRBD2. V lost 6 bases and J lost 3; bases outside the gene matches: 6. This CDR3 contains 14 residues. Germline V CDR1 and CDR2: ENHRY, SYGVKD. CDR3 sequence reads: CAIRGSGSNYEQYF. The CDR3 DNA reads TGTGCCATCAGGGGTAGCGGGAGTAACTACGAGCAGTACTTC.

This clone was counted a few times. The chain is built from TRBV27 and TRBJ2-2; 7 bases align to TRBD1. The germline V gene has CDR1 MNHEY and CDR2 SMNVEV (reference sequence). This CDR3 has 13 amino acids. The ends lost 4 bases at V and 7 bases at J; junction bases unmatched: 3. This chain's CDR3 is CASSYRGVGELFF. The DNA of the CDR3 is TGTGCCAGCAGTTACAGGGGCGTCGGGGAGCTGTTTTTT.

V gene TRBV7-9 combines with J gene TRBJ1-1; tentatively, D is TRBD1 (5 bases). The CDR3 consists of 14 residues. Trimming took off 5 bases at V and 11 bases at J, with 21 bases between the two ends. The germline CDR1 and CDR2 sequences are SEHNR and FQNEAQ (reference sequence). CDR3: CASSGDGTIGVAFF. The CDR3 DNA follows: TGTGCCAGCAGCGGAGACGGCACCATAGGGGTGGCTTTCTTT.

This clone was seen just once. V gene TRBV29-1 combines with J gene TRBJ2-1; a possible D gene is TRBD1 (5 bases). This CDR3 is 14 amino acids long. V was pared by 6 bases and J by 5 bases, with 17 bases between. Germline V lookup: CDR1 SQVTM, CDR2 ANQGSEA. The CDR3 bases are TGCAGCGTCTGCGACAGAGGACGCCACAATGAGCAGTTCTTC. Protein sequence: CSVCDRGRHNEQFF.

V and J are TRBV11-2 and TRBJ2-1; possibly TRBD2 for D (5 bases). This CDR3 has 14 amino acids. CDR1 is SGHAT, CDR2 FQNNGV, per germline. The V gene lost 8 bases and the J gene lost 2 bases, with 13 bases spanning the gap. CDR3 protein: CASGERNAYNEQFF. The DNA of the CDR3 is TGTGCCAGCGGGGAGCGAAATGCCTACAATGAGCAGTTCTTC.

V is TRBV28 and J is TRBJ2-2; 8 bases map to TRBD2. The length of the CDR3 is 16 residues. Germline V lookup: CDR1 MDHEN, CDR2 SYDVKM. After removal of 5 bases from V and 5 bases from J, the junction contained 10 bases not matched to a gene. CDR3 sequence (DNA): TGTGCCAGCAGTCTGCCCGGGACTAGAAGGACCGGGGAGCTGTTTTTT. It encodes CASSLPGTRRTGELFF.

The chain is built from TRBV6-5 and TRBJ1-1; 9 bases map to TRBD1. CDR1 is MNHEY and CDR2 is SVGAGI in the germline V gene. With 5 bases clipped from V and 4 bases from J, the junction kept 8 bases outside the gene matches. The CDR3 has 15 residues. The CDR3 sequence: CASSPRQGGSTEAFF. The CDR3 region has the DNA TGTGCCAGCAGTCCCCGACAGGGGGGGAGCACTGAAGCTTTCTTT.

The chain uses TRBV19 and TRBJ2-2; 9 nucleotides line up with TRBD1. Trimming removed 7 bases from V and 5 bases from J; junction bases left unmatched: 8. CDR1 is LNHDA and CDR2 is SQIVND in the germline V gene (reference sequence). The CDR3 loop spans 15 amino acids. DNA of the CDR3: TGTGCCAGTACCCCACAGGGGGCGGCAACCGGGGAGCTGTTTTTT. Amino acids: CASTPQGAATGELFF.

The rearrangement links TRBV4-2 to TRBJ2-1, with 8 bases fitting TRBD1. The CDR3 is made up of 14 amino acids. V dropped 1 base and J dropped 5; count of bases not matched to a gene: 1. CDR1 is LGHNA and CDR2 is YNFKEQ in the germline V gene. Here the CDR3 reads CASSQGTGNNEQFF. CDR3 sequence (DNA): TGTGCCAGCAGCCAAGGGACAGGGAACAATGAGCAGTTCTTC.

The chain combines TRBV2 with TRBJ2-7; TRBD1 matches at 7 bases. The CDR3 loop spans 14 amino acids. Germline trimming cut 3 bases from V and 6 bases from J; bases unmatched to any gene: 8. The germline V gene encodes CDR1 SNHLY and CDR2 FYNNEI. The DNA of the CDR3 is TGTGCCAGCAGTGACCCCGGGACAGCCCCCGAGCAGTACTTC. It yields the protein CASSDPGTAPEQYF.

This clone was seen only once. V and J are TRBV28 and TRBJ1-2; D ambiguous. The CDR3 runs 12 residues. From germline, CDR1 is MDHEN and CDR2 SYDVKM. The V end lost 3 bases, the J end lost 6 bases, and 8 bases lay between the germline ends. The CDR3 nucleotides read TGTGCCAGCAGTTTGGTCGGGAATGGCTACACCTTC. The encoded protein is CASSLVGNGYTF.

The gene calls are TRBV29-1 and TRBJ1-1; D remains ambiguous. The CDR3 covers 10 residues. The germline V and J ends were trimmed by 3 bases and 11 bases, with 10 bases remaining between them. Germline CDR1 SQVTM, CDR2 ANQGSEA. Here the CDR3 DNA reads TGCAGCGTTGAGGTCGGGGAGGCTTTCTTT. It codes for CSVEVGEAFF.

V usage is TRBV9 and J usage is TRBJ2-7, with 16 bases matching TRBD2. Germline CDR1 SGDLS, CDR2 YYNGEE. The CDR3 runs 16 residues. V gave up 3 bases and J gave up 5 bases; unmatched junction bases: 5. The CDR3 loop reads CASSASGTSGRDEQYF. In nucleotides, the CDR3 is TGTGCCAGCAGCGCCTCCGGGACTAGCGGGAGGGACGAGCAGTACTTC.

The chain is built from TRBV27 and TRBJ1-6, with D unclear. V was cut by 5 bases and J by 3 bases, with 20 bases left in between. Germline-derived CDR1 and CDR2 are MNHEY and SMNVEV (reference sequence). There are 18 residues in the CDR3. DNA of the CDR3: TGTGCCAGCAGTATAGCCCACGGAGGCGGTGTCTATAATTCACCCCTCCACTTT. It specifies CASSIAHGGGVYNSPLHF.

This sequence joins TRBV28 and TRBJ1-2; 8 bases align to TRBD1. The CDR3 covers 16 residues. Germline V gene sequence: CDR1 MDHEN, CDR2 SYDVKM. J lost 2 bases, V lost 8 bases, and 13 bases had no gene match. In DNA form, the CDR3 reads TGTGCCAGCGCCCCCACCGACAGGGGCACGAACTATGGCTACACCTTC. Its translation is CASAPTDRGTNYGYTF.